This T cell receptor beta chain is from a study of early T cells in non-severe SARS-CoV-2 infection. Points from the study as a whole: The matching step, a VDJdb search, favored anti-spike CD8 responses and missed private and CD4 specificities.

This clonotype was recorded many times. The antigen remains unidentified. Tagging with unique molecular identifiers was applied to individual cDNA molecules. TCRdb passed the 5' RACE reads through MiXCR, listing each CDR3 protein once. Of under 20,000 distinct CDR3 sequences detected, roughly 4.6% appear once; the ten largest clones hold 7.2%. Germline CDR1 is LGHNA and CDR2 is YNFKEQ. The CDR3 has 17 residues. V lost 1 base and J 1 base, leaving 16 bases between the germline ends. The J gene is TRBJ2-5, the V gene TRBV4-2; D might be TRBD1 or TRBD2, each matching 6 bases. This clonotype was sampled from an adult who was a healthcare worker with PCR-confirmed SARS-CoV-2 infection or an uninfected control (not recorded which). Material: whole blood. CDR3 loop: CASSQGPPGGRQETQYF. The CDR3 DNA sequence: TGTGCCAGCAGCCAAGGCCCTCCTGGGGGGCGCCAAGAGACCCAGTACTTC.